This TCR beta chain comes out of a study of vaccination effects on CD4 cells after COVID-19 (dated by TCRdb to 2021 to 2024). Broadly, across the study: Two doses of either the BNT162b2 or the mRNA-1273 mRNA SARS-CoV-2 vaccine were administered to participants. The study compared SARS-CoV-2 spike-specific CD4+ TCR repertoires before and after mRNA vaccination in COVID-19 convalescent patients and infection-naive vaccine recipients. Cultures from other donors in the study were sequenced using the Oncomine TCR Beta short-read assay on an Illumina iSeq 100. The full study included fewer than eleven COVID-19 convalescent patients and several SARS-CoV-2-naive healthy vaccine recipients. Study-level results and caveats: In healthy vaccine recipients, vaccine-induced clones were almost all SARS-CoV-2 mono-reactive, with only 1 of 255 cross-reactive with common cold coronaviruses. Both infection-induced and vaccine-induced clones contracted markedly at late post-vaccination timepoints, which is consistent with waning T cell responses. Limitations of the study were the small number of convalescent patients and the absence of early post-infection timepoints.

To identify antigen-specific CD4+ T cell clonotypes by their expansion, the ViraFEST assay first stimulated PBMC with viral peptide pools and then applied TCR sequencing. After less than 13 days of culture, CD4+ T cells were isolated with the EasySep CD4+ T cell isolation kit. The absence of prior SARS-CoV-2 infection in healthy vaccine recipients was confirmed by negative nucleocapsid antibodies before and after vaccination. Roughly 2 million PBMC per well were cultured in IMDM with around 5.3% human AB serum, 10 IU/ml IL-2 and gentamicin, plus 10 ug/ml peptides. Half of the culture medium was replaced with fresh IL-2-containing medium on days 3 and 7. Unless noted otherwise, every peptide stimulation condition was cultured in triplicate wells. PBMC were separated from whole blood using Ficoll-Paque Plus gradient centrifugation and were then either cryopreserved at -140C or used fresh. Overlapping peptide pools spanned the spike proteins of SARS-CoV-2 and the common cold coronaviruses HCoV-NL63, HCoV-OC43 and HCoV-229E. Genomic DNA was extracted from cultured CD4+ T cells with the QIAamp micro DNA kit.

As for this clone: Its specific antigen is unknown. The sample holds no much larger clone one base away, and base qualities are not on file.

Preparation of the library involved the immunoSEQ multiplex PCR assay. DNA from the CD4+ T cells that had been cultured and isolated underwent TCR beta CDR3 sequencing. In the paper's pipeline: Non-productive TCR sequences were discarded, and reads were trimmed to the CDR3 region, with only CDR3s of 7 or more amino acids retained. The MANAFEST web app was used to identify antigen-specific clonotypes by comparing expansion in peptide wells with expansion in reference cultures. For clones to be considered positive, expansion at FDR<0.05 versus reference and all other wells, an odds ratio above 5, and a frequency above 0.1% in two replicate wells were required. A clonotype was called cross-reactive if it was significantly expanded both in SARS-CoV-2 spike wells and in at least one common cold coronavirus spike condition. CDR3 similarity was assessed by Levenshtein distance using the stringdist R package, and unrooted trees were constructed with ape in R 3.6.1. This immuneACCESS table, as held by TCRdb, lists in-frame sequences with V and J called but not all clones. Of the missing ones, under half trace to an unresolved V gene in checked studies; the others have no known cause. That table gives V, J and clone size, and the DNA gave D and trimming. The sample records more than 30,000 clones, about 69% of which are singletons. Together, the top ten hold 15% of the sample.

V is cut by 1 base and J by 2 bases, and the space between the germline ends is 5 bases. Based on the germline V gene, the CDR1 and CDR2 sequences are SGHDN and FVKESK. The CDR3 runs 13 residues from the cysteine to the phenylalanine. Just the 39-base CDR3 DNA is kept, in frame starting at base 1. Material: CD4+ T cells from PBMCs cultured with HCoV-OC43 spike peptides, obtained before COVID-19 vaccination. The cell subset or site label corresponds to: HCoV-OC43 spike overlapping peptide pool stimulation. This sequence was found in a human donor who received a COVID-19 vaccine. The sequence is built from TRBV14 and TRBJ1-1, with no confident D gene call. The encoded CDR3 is CASSQAPNTEAFF. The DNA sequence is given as TGTGCCAGCAGCCAAGCTCCAAACACTGAAGCTTTCTTT.